This T cell receptor beta chain derives from a study of cytomegalovirus exposure and HLA in healthy donors. Study-wide results and limits: Reportedly, HLA-A and HLA-B alleles of most subjects were accurately predicted from TCR beta. A prior analysis recorded that most TCR beta V segments were productive about 90% or about 30% of the time.

The V and J ends lost 1 base and 7 bases, in that order; junction bases with no gene match: 3. Germline V CDR1 and CDR2: SGHRS, YFSETQ. The CDR3 has 15 residues. The PCR employed 60 Vbeta primers together with 13 Jbeta primers. Authors' methods: In a later analysis, 10 million to 11 million of about 80 million unique beta chains occurred in at least two donors. Method: immunoSEQ multiplex PCR; TCRdb's copy keeps in-frame clones and lacks some. The V and J calls and the clone size are those of that table, but D and trimming were determined from the DNA. The data hold about 110,000 clones, with about 81% observed a single time. With regard to this clone: Its target is unknown.

The source of this sequence is a male donor in good health and CMV-seropositive. The chain recombines TRBV5-1 with TRBJ1-6, with 9 nucleotides matching TRBD1. Source material: PBMCs. The CDR3 nucleotides read TGCGCCAGCAGCTTGAGGACAGGGGACAATTCACCCCTCCACTTT. It is translated as CASSLRTGDNSPLHF.